This T cell receptor (beta chain) was obtained from a study of blood T cell repertoires in COVID-19. Germline V lookup: CDR1 MGHRA, CDR2 YSYEKL. The CDR3 is 14 amino acids. The ends lost 3 bases at V and 6 bases at J; junction bases unmatched: 7. Concerning this clone: Other nucleotide sequences in the sample specify the same CDR3.

Participant reports of clinical history set cohort assignment. Data came from immunoSEQ multiplex PCR; TCRdb stores just in-frame clones and leaves some out. The sample lists about 260,000 clones, about 83% occurring once. This clonotype originated in a woman aged 45-65 years who had recovered from COVID-19. The chain has TRBV4-1 and TRBJ2-7; 8 positions match TRBD1. Sequenced input: PBMCs or T cells enriched from blood (not recorded which). For the CDR3, the DNA is TGCGCCAGCAGCCAGCCCGGGACAGGAGTCGAGCAGTACTTC. Protein product: CASSQPGTGVEQYF.